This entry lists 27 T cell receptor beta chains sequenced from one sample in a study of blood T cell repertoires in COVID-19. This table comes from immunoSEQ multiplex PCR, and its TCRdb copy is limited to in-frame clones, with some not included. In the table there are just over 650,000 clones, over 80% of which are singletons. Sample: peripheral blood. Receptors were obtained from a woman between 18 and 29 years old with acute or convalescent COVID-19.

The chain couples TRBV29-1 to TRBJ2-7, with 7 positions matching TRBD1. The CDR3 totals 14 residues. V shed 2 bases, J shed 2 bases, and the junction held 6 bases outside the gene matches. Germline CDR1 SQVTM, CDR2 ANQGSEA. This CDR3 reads CSVEIVQGAYEQYF. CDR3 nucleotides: TGCAGCGTTGAAATAGTGCAGGGGGCCTACGAGCAGTACTTC.

The CDR3 nucleotides read TGTGCCAGTGCCTGGACAGGGGAGAATCAGCCCCAGCATTTT. It codes for CASAWTGENQPQHF. V and J are TRBV6-5 and TRBJ1-5; 9 bases are a match to TRBD1. This CDR3 contains 14 residues. Unmatched junction bases numbered 7, after V lost 9 bases and J lost 4 bases. Germline CDR1 and CDR2: MNHEY and SVGAGI.

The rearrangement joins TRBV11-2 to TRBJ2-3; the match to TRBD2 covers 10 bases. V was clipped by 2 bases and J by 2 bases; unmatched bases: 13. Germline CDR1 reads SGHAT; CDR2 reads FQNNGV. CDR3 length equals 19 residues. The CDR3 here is CASSLSGVLAGGPTDTQYF. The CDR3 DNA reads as TGTGCCAGCAGCTTATCGGGGGTCTTAGCGGGGGGTCCCACAGATACGCAGTATTTT.

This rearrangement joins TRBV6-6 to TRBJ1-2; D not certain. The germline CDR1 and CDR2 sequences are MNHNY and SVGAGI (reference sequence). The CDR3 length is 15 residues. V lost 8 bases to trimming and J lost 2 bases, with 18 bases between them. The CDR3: CASLIGVAQNYGYTF. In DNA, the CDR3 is TGTGCCAGCCTTATCGGGGTGGCTCAAAACTATGGCTACACCTTC.

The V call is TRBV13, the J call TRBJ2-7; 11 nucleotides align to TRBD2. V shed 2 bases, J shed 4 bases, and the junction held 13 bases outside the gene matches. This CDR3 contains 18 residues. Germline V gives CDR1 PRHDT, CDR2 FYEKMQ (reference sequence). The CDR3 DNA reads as TGTGCCAGCAGCTTAAACCCACATAGCGGGGGGGCCTCATACGAGCAGTACTTC. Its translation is CASSLNPHSGGASYEQYF. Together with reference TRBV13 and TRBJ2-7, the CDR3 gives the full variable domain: AAGVIQSPRHLIKEKRETATLKCYPIPRHDTVYWYQQGPGQDPQFLISFYEKMQSDKGSIPDRFSAQQFSDYHSELNMSSLELGDSALYFCASSLNPHSGGASYEQYFGPGTRLTVT.

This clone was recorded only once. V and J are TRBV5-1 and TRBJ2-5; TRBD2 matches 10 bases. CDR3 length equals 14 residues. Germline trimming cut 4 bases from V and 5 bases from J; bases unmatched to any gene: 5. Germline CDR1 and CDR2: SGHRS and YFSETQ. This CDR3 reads CASSTTSGVETQYF. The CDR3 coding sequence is TGCGCCAGCAGCACTACTAGCGGGGTTGAGACCCAGTACTTC.

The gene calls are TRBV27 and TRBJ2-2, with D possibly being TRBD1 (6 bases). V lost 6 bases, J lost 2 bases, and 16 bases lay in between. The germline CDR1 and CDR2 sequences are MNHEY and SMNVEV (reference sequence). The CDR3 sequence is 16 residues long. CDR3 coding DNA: TGTGCCAGCAGGTCCAGAGGGACACCAAACACCGGGGAGCTGTTTTTT. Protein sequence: CASRSRGTPNTGELFF.

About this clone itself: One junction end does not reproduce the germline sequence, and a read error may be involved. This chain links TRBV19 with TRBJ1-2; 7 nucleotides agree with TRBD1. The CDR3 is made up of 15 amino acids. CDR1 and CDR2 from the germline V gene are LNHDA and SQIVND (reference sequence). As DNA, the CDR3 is TGTGCCAGTAGTATCGACAGGGATCGAAACTATGGCCACACCTTC. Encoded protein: CASSIDRDRNYGHTF.

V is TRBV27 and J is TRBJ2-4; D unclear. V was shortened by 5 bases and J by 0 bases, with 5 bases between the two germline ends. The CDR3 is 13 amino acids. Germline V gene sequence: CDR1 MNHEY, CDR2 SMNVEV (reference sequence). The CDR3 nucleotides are TGTGCCAGCAGTGAGCAAGCCAAAAACATTCAGTACTTC. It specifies CASSEQAKNIQYF.

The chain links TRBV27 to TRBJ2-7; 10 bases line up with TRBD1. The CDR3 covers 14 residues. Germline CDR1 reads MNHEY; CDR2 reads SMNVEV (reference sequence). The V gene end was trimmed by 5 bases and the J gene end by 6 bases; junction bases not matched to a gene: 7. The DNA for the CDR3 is TGTGCCAGCAGTCCCGGGACAGGGGTGAGCGAGCAGTACTTC. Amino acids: CASSPGTGVSEQYF.

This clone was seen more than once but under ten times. The CDR3, as DNA: TGCGCCAGCAGCCAATTGGGACAGATTGAAGCTTTCTTT. It codes for CASSQLGQIEAFF. V and J are TRBV4-1 and TRBJ1-1; TRBD1 aligns across 7 bases. This CDR3 contains 13 residues. The V and J ends lost 2 bases and 7 bases, in that order; junction bases with no gene match: 4. The V gene's germline CDR1 is MGHRA and CDR2 YSYEKL.

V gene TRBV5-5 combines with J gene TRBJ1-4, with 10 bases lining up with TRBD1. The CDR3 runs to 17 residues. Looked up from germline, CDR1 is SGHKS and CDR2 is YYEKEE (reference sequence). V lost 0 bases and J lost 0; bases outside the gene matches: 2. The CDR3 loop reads CASSLGGQGSTNEKLFF. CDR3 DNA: TGTGCCAGCAGCTTGGGGGGACAGGGGTCAACTAATGAAAAACTGTTTTTT.

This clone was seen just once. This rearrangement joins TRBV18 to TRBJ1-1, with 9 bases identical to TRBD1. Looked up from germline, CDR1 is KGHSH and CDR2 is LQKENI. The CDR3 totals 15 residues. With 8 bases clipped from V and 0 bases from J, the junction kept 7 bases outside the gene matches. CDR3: CASRGQGLLNTEAFF. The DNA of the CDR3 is TGTGCCAGCCGGGGACAGGGCCTTCTGAACACTGAAGCTTTCTTT.

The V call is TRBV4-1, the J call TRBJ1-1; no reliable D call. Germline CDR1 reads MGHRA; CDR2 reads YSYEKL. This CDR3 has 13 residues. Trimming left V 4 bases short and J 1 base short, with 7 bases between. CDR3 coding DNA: TGCGCCAGCAGCCGAACACCGAACACTGAAGCTTTCTTT. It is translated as CASSRTPNTEAFF.

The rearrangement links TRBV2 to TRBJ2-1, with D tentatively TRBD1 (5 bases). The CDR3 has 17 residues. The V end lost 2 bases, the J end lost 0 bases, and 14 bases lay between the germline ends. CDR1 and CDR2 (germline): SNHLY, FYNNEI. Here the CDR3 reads CASSELRGSSSYNEQFF. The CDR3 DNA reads TGTGCCAGCAGTGAATTAAGGGGATCTAGCTCCTACAATGAGCAGTTCTTC.

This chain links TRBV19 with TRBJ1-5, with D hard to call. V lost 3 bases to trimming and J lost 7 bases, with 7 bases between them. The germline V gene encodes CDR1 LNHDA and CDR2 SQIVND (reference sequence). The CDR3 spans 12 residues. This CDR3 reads CASSMAEQPQHF. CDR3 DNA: TGTGCCAGTAGTATGGCAGAACAGCCCCAGCATTTT.

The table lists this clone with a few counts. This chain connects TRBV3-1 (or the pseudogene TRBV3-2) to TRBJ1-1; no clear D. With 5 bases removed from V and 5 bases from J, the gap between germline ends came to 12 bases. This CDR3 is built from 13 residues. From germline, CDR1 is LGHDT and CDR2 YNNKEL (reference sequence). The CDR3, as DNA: TGTGCCAGCAGCTCTAGAGTTGGGACTGAAGCTTTCTTT. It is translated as CASSSRVGTEAFF.

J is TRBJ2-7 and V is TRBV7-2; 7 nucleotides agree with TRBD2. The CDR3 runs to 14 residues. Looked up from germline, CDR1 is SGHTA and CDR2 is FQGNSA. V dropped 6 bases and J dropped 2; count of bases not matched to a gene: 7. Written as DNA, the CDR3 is TGTGCCAGCAGTTCCCGGGGGAGGGCCTACGAGCAGTACTTC. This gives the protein CASSSRGRAYEQYF.

CDR3 coding DNA: TGTGCCAGCAGCGTAGTACTTGAAGCTTTCTTT. Encoded protein: CASSVVLEAFF. This chain links TRBV9 with TRBJ1-1; D is unclear. The CDR3 has 11 amino acids. CDR1 and CDR2 (germline): SGDLS, YYNGEE. Trimming stripped 0 bases from V and 7 bases from J, with 4 bases between.

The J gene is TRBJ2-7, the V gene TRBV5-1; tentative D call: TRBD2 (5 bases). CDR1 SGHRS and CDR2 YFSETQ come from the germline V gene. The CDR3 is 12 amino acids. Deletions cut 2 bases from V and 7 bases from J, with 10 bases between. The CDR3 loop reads CASSFPGGEQYF. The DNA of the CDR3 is TGCGCCAGCAGCTTCCCAGGAGGAGAGCAGTACTTC.

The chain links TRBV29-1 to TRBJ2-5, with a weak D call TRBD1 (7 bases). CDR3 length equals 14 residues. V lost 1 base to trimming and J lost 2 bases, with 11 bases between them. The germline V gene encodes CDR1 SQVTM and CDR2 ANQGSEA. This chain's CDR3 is CSVEGGTVQETQYF. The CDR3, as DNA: TGCAGCGTTGAAGGCGGGACAGTACAAGAGACCCAGTACTTC.

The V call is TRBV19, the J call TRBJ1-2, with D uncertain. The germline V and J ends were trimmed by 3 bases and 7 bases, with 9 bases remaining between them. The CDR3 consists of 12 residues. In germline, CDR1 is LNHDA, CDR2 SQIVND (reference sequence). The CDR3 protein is CASSITSGGYTF. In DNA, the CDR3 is TGTGCCAGTAGTATTACTTCGGGTGGCTACACCTTC.

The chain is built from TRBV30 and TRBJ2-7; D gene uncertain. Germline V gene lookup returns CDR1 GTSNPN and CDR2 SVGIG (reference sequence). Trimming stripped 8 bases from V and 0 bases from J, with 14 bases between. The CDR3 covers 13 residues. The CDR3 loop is CAGEAANSYEQYF. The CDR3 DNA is TGTGCCGGAGAGGCTGCCAACTCCTACGAGCAGTACTTC.

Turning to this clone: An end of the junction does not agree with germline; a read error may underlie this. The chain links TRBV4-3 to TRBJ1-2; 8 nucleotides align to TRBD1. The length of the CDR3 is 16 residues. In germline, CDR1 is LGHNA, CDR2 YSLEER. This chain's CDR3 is CASRQDMQGAHNGYTF. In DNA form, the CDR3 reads TGCGCCAGCAGGCAAGATATGCAGGGGGCGCATAATGGCTACACCTTC.

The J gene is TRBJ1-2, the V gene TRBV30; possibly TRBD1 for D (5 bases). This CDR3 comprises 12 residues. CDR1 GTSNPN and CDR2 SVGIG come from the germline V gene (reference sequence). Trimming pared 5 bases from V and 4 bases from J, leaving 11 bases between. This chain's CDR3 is CAWGAEVYGYTF. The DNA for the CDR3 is TGTGCCTGGGGGGCCGAGGTCTATGGCTACACCTTC.

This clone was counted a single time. This CDR3 reads CASSEWGGLGGNTIYF. CDR3 in DNA: TGTGCCAGCAGTGAATGGGGCGGCCTAGGTGGAAACACCATATATTTT. The chain joins TRBV25-1 to TRBJ1-3; tentatively, D is TRBD1 (5 bases). V lost 1 base and J 3 bases, leaving 13 bases between the germline ends. The CDR3 totals 16 residues. Germline CDR1 reads MGHDK; CDR2 reads SYGVNS.

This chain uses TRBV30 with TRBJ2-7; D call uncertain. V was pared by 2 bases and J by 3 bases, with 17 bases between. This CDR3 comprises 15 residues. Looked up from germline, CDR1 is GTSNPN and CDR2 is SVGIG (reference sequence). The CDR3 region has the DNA TGTGCCTGGAGTAGAACAGCAAAATTAAACTACGAGCAGTACTTC. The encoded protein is CAWSRTAKLNYEQYF.